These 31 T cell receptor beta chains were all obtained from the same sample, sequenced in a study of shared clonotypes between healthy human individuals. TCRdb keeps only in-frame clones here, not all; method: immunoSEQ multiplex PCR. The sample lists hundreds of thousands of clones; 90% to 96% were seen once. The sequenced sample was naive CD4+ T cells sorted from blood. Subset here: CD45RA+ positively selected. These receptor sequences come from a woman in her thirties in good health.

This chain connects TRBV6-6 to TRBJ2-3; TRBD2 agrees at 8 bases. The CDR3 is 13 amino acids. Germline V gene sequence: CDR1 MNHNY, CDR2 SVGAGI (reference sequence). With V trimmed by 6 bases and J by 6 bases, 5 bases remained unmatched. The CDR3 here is CASRTGGLDTQYF. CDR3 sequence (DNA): TGTGCCAGCAGAACGGGGGGGCTGGATACGCAGTATTTT.

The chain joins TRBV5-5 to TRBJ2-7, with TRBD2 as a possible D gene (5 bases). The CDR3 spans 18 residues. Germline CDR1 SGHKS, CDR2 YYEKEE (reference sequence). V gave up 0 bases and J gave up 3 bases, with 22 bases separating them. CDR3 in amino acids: CASSLGQKLRGSIYEQYF. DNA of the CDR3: TGTGCCAGCAGCTTGGGCCAGAAACTTAGAGGGAGTATCTACGAGCAGTACTTC.

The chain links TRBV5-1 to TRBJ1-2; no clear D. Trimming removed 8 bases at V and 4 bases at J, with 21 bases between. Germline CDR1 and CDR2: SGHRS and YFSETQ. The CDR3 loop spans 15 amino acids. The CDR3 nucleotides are TGCGCCAGTTACCGGACGAAAACGCAGCGCTATGGCTACACCTTC. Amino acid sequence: CASYRTKTQRYGYTF.

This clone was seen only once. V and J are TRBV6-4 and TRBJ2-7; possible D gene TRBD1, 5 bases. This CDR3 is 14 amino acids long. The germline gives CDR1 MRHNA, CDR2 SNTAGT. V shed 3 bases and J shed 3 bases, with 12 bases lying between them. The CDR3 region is CASSEPTRDYEQYF. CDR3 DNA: TGTGCCAGCAGTGAGCCAACCAGGGACTACGAGCAGTACTTC.

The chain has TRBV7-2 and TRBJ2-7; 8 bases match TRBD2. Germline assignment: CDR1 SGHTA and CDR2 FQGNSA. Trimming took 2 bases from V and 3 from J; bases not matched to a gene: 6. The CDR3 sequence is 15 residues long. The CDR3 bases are TGTGCCAGCAGCTTAATGGGACTAGAATTCTACGAGCAGTACTTC. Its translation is CASSLMGLEFYEQYF.

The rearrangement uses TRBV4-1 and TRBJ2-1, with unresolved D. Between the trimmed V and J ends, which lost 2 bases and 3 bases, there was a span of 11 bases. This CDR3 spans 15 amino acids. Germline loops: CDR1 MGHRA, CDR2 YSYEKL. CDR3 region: CASSQRTLSYNEQFF. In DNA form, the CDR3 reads TGCGCCAGCAGCCAAAGGACCCTTAGCTACAATGAGCAGTTCTTC.

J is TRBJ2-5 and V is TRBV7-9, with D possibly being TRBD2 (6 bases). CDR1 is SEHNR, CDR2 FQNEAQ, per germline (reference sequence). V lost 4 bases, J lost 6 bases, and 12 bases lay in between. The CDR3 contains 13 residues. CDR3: CASSWRGLQTQYF. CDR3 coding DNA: TGTGCCAGCAGCTGGAGGGGTTTACAGACCCAGTACTTC.

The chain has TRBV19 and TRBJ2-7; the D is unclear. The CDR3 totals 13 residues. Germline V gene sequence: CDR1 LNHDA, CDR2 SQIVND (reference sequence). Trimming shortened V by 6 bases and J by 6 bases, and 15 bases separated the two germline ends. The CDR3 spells CASRGRLISEQYF. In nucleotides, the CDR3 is TGTGCCAGTAGAGGCCGTCTTATCTCCGAGCAGTACTTC.

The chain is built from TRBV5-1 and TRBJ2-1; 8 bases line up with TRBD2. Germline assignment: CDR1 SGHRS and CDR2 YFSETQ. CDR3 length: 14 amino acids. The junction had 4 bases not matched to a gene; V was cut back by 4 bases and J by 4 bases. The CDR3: CASSMTGGYNEQFF. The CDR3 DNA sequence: TGCGCCAGCAGCATGACGGGAGGGTACAATGAGCAGTTCTTC.

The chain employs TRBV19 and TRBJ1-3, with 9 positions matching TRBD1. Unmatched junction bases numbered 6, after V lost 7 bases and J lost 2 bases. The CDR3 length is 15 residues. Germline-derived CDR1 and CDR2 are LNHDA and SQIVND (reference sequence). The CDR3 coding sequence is TGTGCCAGTATGTTTGACAGGGGGACTGGAAACACCATATATTTT. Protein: CASMFDRGTGNTIYF.

The CDR3 DNA follows: TGTGCCAGCAGCGCCAGACAGAGGGAGACCCAGTACTTC. It specifies CASSARQRETQYF. The rearrangement links TRBV11-2 to TRBJ2-5, with a possible D match to TRBD1 (5 bases). The V gene lost 5 bases and the J gene lost 5 bases, with 12 bases spanning the gap. CDR3 size: 13 residues. The germline gives CDR1 SGHAT, CDR2 FQNNGV. The complete variable domain, with remaining parts taken from reference TRBV11-2 and TRBJ2-5, reads EAGVAQSPRYKIIEKRQSVAFWCNPISGHATLYWYQQILGQGPKLLIQFQNNGVVDDSQLPKDRFSAERLKGVDSTLKIQPAKLEDSAVYLCASSARQRETQYFGPGTRLLVL.

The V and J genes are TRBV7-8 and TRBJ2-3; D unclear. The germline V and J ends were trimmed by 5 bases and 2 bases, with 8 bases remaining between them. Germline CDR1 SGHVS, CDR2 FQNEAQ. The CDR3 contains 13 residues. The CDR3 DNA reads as TGTGCCAGCAGCATGGACCTCACAGATACGCAGTATTTT. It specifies CASSMDLTDTQYF.

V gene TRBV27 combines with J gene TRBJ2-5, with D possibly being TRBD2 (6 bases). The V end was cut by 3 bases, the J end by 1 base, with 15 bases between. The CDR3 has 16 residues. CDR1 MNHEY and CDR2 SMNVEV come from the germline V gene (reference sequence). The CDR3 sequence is CASSFWAGFSQETQYF. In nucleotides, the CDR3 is TGTGCCAGCAGTTTCTGGGCGGGGTTCAGCCAAGAGACCCAGTACTTC.

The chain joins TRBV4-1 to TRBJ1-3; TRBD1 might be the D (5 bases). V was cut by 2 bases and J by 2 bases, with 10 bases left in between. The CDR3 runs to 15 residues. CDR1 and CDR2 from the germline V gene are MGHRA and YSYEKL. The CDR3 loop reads CASSQLGGAGNTIYF. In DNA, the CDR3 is TGCGCCAGCAGCCAACTGGGGGGGGCTGGAAACACCATATATTTT.

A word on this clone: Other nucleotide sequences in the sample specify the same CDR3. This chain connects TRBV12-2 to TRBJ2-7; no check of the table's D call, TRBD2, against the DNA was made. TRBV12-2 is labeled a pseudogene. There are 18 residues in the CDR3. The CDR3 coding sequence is TGTGCAAGTCGCTTATCCACCGGGACTAGCGGGAGCCCACGAGAGCAGTACTTC. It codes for CASRLSTGTSGSPREQYF.

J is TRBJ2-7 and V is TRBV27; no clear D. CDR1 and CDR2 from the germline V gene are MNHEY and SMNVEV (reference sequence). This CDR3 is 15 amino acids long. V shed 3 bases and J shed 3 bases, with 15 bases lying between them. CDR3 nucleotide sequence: TGTGCCAGCAGTTTTCTGGGATTTGGGAACTACGAGCAGTACTTC. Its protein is CASSFLGFGNYEQYF.

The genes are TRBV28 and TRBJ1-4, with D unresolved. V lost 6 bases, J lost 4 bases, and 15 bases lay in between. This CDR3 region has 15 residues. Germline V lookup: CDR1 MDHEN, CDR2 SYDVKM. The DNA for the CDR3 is TGTGCCAGCAGCCTCACTCAAGGGAATAATGAAAAACTGTTTTTT. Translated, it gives CASSLTQGNNEKLFF. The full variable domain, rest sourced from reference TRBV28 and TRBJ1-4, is DVKVTQSSRYLVKRTGEKVFLECVQDMDHENMFWYRQDPGLGLRLIYFSYDVKMKEKGDIPEGYSVSREKKERFSLILESASTNQTSMYLCASSLTQGNNEKLFFGSGTQLSVL.

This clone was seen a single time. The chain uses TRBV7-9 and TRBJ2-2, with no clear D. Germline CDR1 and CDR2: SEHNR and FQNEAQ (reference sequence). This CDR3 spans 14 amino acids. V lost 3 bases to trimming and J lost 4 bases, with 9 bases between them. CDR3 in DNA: TGTGCCAGCAGCTTGCAAGGGTTCACCGGGGAGCTGTTTTTT. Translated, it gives CASSLQGFTGELFF.

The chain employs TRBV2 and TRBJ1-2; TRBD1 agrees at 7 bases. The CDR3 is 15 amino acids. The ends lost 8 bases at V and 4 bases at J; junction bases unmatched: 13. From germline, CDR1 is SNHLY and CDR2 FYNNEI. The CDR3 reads CASGLRGGSGYGYTF. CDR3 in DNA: TGTGCCAGCGGCTTGAGAGGGGGCAGTGGCTATGGCTACACCTTC.

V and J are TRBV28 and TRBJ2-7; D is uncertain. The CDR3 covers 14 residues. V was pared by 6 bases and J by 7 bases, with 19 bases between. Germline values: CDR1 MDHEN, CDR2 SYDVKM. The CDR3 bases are TGTGCCAGCAGACCCACCGGGCGGCGGCGGGAGCAGTACTTC. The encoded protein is CASRPTGRRREQYF.

The CDR3 spells CASIHRDRVNSPLHF. The CDR3 nucleotides read TGTGCCAGCATTCACCGGGACAGGGTTAATTCACCCCTCCACTTT. This chain joins TRBV28 and TRBJ1-6, with 9 bases matching TRBD1. From germline, CDR1 is MDHEN and CDR2 SYDVKM. With V trimmed by 7 bases and J by 6 bases, 7 bases remained unmatched. This CDR3 has 15 residues.

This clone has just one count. The CDR3 nucleotides read TGTGCCAGCAGCTTATATCTGTCCGACAGGGTCCACTATGGCTACACCTTC. Translation gives CASSLYLSDRVHYGYTF. The V gene is TRBV7-8, the J gene TRBJ1-2; TRBD1 aligns across 7 bases. CDR1 and CDR2 from the germline V gene are SGHVS and FQNEAQ. V trimming: 2 bases; J trimming: 3 bases; junction bases outside the gene matches: 12. There are 17 residues in the CDR3. The whole variable domain, filled in from reference TRBV7-8 and TRBJ1-2, reads GAGVSQSPRYKVAKRGQDVALRCDPISGHVSLFWYQQALGQGPEFLTYFQNEAQLDKSGLPSDRFFAERPEGSVSTLKIQRTQQEDSAVYLCASSLYLSDRVHYGYTFGSGTRLTVV.

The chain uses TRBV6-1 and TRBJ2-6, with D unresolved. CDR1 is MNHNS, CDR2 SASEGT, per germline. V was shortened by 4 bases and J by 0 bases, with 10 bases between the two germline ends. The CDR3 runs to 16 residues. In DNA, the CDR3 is TGTGCCAGCAGTGCCCCGGCCCTCTCTGGGGCCAACGTCCTGACTTTC. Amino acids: CASSAPALSGANVLTF.

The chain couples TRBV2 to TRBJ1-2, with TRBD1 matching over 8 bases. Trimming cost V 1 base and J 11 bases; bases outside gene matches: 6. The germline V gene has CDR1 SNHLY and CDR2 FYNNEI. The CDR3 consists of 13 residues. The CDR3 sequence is CASSEVGQGSYTF. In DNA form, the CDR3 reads TGTGCCAGCAGTGAAGTTGGACAGGGTAGTTACACCTTC.

The CDR3 DNA reads TGTGCCAGCAGTTTATTACAGGGATCCACAGATACGCAGTATTTT. Protein product: CASSLLQGSTDTQYF. The chain is built from TRBV28 and TRBJ2-3, with D possibly being TRBD1 (6 bases). Trimming stripped 1 base from V and 2 bases from J, with 10 bases between. CDR1 is MDHEN and CDR2 is SYDVKM in the germline V gene. This CDR3 contains 15 residues.

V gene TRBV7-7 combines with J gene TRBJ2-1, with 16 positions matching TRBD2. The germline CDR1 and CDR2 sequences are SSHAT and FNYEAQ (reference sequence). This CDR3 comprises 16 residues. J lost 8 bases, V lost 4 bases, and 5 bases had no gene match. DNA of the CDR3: TGTGCCAGCAGCTACCCCGGGACTAGCGGGAGGGATGAGCAGTTCTTC. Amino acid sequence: CASSYPGTSGRDEQFF.

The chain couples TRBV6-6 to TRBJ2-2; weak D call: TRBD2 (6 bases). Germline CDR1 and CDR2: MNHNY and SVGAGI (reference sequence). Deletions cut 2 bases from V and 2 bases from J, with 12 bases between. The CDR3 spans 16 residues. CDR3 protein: CASSYQVADNTGELFF. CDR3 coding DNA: TGTGCCAGCAGTTACCAGGTAGCGGACAACACCGGGGAGCTGTTTTTT.

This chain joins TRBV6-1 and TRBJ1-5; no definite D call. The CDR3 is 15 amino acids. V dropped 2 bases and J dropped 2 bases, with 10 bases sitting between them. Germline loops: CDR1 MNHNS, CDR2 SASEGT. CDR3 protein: CASSELGLGNQPQHF. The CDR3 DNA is TGTGCCAGCAGTGAACTGGGGTTAGGCAATCAGCCCCAGCATTTT.

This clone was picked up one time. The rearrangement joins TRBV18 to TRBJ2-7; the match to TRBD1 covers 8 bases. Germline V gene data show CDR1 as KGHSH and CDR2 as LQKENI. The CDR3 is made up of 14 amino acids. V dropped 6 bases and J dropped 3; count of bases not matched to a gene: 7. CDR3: CASSTGQGIYEQYF. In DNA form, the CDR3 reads TGTGCCAGCTCGACAGGACAGGGAATCTACGAGCAGTACTTC. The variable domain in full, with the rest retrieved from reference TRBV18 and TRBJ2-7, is NAGVMQNPRHLVRRRGQEARLRCSPMKGHSHVYWYRQLPEEGLKFMVYLQKENIIDESGMPKERFSAEFPKEGPSILRIQQVVRGDSAAYFCASSTGQGIYEQYFGPGTRLTVT.

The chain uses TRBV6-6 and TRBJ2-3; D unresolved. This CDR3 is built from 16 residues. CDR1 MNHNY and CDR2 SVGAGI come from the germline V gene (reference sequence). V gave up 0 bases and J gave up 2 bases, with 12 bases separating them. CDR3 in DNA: TGTGCCAGCAGTTACTCTGGCCTGGGGAACACAGATACGCAGTATTTT. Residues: CASSYSGLGNTDTQYF.

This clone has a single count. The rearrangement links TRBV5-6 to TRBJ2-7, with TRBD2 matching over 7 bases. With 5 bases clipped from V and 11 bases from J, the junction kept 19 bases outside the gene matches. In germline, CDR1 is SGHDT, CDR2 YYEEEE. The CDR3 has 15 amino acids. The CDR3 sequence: CASRARGELVGKEYF. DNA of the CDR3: TGTGCCAGCAGAGCCCGGGGGGAGTTAGTGGGGAAGGAGTACTTC.